The 14 T cell receptor beta chains reported below all come from one sample, sequenced in a study of spatial heterogeneity in lung cancer. Time point noted: sample taken at primary tumor resection. TCRdb reprocessed the 5' RACE reads via MiXCR and lists one record per CDR3 protein. The sample lists around 14,000 distinct CDR3 sequences, 3.6% occurring once. The sample in question was normal lung tissue next to the tumor, obtained at surgery. These receptors were collected from a male donor with early-stage non-small cell lung cancer.

This clonotype was recorded many times. Because this beta chain is a stray read in a library intended to capture alpha chains, its abundance should not be given much weight. The chain couples TRBV28 to TRBJ2-1; possible D gene TRBD2, 5 bases. In germline, CDR1 is MDHEN, CDR2 SYDVKM. There are 15 residues in the CDR3. Trimming took off 4 bases at V and 4 bases at J, with 14 bases between the two ends. The CDR3 nucleotides read TGTGCCAGCAGTTCCCCTGGACTCGGGTACAATGAGCAGTTCTTC. Residues: CASSSPGLGYNEQFF.

At least ten counts were recorded for this clonotype. Since the library was made to target alpha chains, this beta chain is a stray read and its abundance is not meaningful. The CDR3 sequence is CSALDWDTQYF. The CDR3 nucleotides read TGCAGTGCCCTTGATTGGGATACGCAGTATTTT. The chain joins TRBV20-1 to TRBJ2-3; D not resolved. Between the trimmed V and J ends, which lost 6 bases and 6 bases, there was a span of 10 bases. CDR1 DFQATT and CDR2 SNEGSKA come from the germline V gene (reference sequence). The CDR3 covers 11 residues.

This clonotype was counted many times. A library made for alpha chains picked up this beta chain off target, so its size means little. The chain links TRBV7-2 to TRBJ2-1; TRBD1 agrees at 7 bases. CDR3 length: 14 amino acids. Germline lookup yields CDR1 SGHTA and CDR2 FQGNSA. With 6 bases clipped from V and 0 bases from J, the junction kept 2 bases outside the gene matches. CDR3 bases: TGTGCCAGCAGGGACAGGAGCTCCTACAATGAGCAGTTCTTC. This codes for CASRDRSSYNEQFF.

This clonotype was recorded many times. Being off target in a library aimed at alpha chains, this beta chain has a size of little meaning. The V and J genes are TRBV12-3 or TRBV12-4 and TRBJ1-5, with TRBD1 matching over 7 bases. Germline trimming cut 5 bases from V and 4 bases from J; bases unmatched to any gene: 8. This CDR3 comprises 15 residues. The CDR3 bases are TGTGCCAGCAGTAAAACCGGGACAGCGAATCAGCCCCAGCATTTT. It specifies CASSKTGTANQPQHF.

This clonotype was recorded at least ten times. The junction and the germline gene differ at one end; a read error may be behind it. Since the library was made to target alpha chains, this beta chain is a stray read and its abundance is not meaningful. The V and J genes are TRBV29-1 and TRBJ2-3, with a possible D match to TRBD1 (6 bases). The germline V gene encodes CDR1 SQVTM and CDR2 ANQGSEA. The CDR3 sequence is 14 residues long. The CDR3 here is CSVRQGSNTDTQCF. The CDR3 bases are TGCAGCGTTCGGCAGGGGTCTAACACAGATACGCAGTGTTTT.

This clonotype was recorded at least ten times. Being off target in a library aimed at alpha chains, this beta chain has a size of little meaning. The CDR3 here is CASPKERLDRSTGELFF. The CDR3 region has the DNA TGTGCCAGCCCCAAAGAACGGCTGGACCGAAGCACCGGGGAGCTGTTTTTT. The rearrangement joins TRBV9 to TRBJ2-2; D is unclear. This CDR3 is built from 17 residues. V was clipped by 7 bases and J by 4 bases, with 23 bases between them. From germline, CDR1 is SGDLS and CDR2 YYNGEE.

This clonotype was seen at least ten times. This beta chain represents an off-target read in a library built for alpha chains; its size is of limited meaning. The chain carries TRBV12-3 or TRBV12-4 and TRBJ1-2; the D is unclear. This CDR3 region has 12 residues. The V end lost 3 bases, the J end lost 8 bases, and 10 bases lay between the germline ends. The CDR3 region is CASSFRGGGYTF. CDR3 DNA sequence: TGTGCCAGCAGTTTTCGGGGTGGCGGCTACACCTTC.

This clonotype was counted at least ten times. This beta chain is off target for a library built for alpha chains, so its abundance means little. The chain has TRBV29-1 and TRBJ2-1, with 9 positions matching TRBD2. CDR3 length equals 12 residues. With 8 bases clipped from V and 4 bases from J, the junction kept 3 bases outside the gene matches. Germline assignment: CDR1 SQVTM and CDR2 ANQGSEA. CDR3 bases: TGCAGCTTAGCGGGAGCATACAATGAGCAGTTCTTC. Amino acid sequence: CSLAGAYNEQFF.

This clonotype was seen repeatedly, ten times or more. This beta chain is an unintended read in a library built for alpha chains; its size means little. The chain is built from TRBV9 and TRBJ1-5; 9 bases are shared with TRBD1. The CDR3 is made up of 14 amino acids. Per germline, CDR1 SGDLS and CDR2 YYNGEE. V was clipped by 3 bases and J by 10 bases; unmatched bases: 8. The CDR3 DNA sequence: TGTGCCAGCAGCGGGGGACAGGGCGATGAACCCCAGCATTTT. The encoded protein is CASSGGQGDEPQHF.

This clonotype has at least ten counts. Because the library targeted alpha chains, this beta chain is an off-target read whose size means little. This chain uses TRBV3-1 with TRBJ2-7; 10 bases line up with TRBD1. The length of the CDR3 is 13 residues. Trimming removed 6 bases from V and 4 bases from J; junction bases left unmatched: 3. Germline V CDR1 and CDR2: LGHDT, YNNKEL (reference sequence). The CDR3 is CASSRQGAYEQYF. The DNA of the CDR3 is TGTGCCAGCAGTCGACAGGGGGCGTACGAGCAGTACTTC.

This clonotype turned up a few times. This may be a read error: a much more frequent sequence differs by one nucleotide. This beta chain is off target for a library built for alpha chains, so its abundance means little. V usage is TRBV20-1 and J usage is TRBJ1-5, with a weak D call TRBD1 (6 bases). The germline V gene encodes CDR1 DFQATT and CDR2 SNEGSKA (reference sequence). The CDR3 runs to 13 residues. This chain's CDR3 is CSTSSGGGRPQHF. For the CDR3, the DNA is TGCAGTACTAGTTCGGGAGGGGGACGGCCCCAGCATTTT.

This clonotype has ten or more counts. Being off target in a library aimed at alpha chains, this beta chain has a size of little meaning. V gene TRBV12-3 or TRBV12-4 combines with J gene TRBJ2-5, with 12 bases that match TRBD2. The CDR3 consists of 18 residues. V gave up 5 bases and J gave up 4 bases; unmatched junction bases: 14. Written as DNA, the CDR3 is TGTGCCAGCAGTCCCGGACTAGCGGGACCCGCTGAGGGAGAGACCCAGTACTTC. This codes for CASSPGLAGPAEGETQYF.

Ten or more counts support this clonotype. Found in a library prepared for alpha chains, this beta chain is an off-target read, and its abundance has little meaning. The gene calls are TRBV5-1 and TRBJ2-7; 7 bases line up with TRBD1. CDR1 and CDR2 (germline): SGHRS, YFSETQ. Trimming cost V 5 bases and J 0 bases; bases outside gene matches: 8. The CDR3 extends over 15 amino acids. CDR3 residues: CASRLTTGSSYEQYF. DNA of the CDR3: TGCGCCAGCAGATTAACGACAGGGAGCTCCTACGAGCAGTACTTC. Looking up the rest from reference TRBV5-1 and TRBJ2-7 gives the full variable domain: KAGVTQTPRYLIKTRGQQVTLSCSPISGHRSVSWYQQTPGQGLQFLFEYFSETQRNKGNFPGRFSGRQFSNSRSEMNVSTLELGDSALYLCASRLTTGSSYEQYFGPGTRLTVT.

Ten or more counts support this clonotype. As an off-target read in a library built for alpha chains, this beta chain has a frequency of little significance. The V and J genes are TRBV12-3 or TRBV12-4 and TRBJ2-2; D ambiguous. CDR3 size: 14 residues. V was clipped by 4 bases and J by 4 bases, with 10 bases between them. In DNA form, the CDR3 reads TGTGCCAGCAGTTCCTCATCAGGCACCGGGGAGCTGTTTTTT. Residues: CASSSSSGTGELFF.